The entry below describes one T cell receptor beta chain. Its target is unknown. With 1 base removed from V and 3 bases from J, the gap between germline ends came to 24 bases. Per germline, CDR1 MDHEN and CDR2 SYDVKM. The CDR3 is 20 amino acids. This sample is drawn from a study of shared clonotypes between healthy human individuals. Original analysis: Owing to the provision of junction-only sequences devoid of quality scores by immunoSEQ, filtering differed. Profiled with immunoSEQ multiplex PCR; TCRdb holds only in-frame clones, not every one. The D gene and trimming were derived from the DNA, and the V and J assignments and clone size from that table. Of 2 million or so clones detected, around 96% appear once; the ten largest clones hold about 1.1%. The naive CD8 population came from CD45RO-negative cells selected for CCR7, without terminally differentiated effector memory CD45RA+ cells. All donors qualified as healthy HIV-negative adults and had experienced no recent acute infections or vaccinations.

Study-wide results and limits: An effect of sequencing depth on clonotype sharing among donors was expected. Clonotypes shared by all four sorted-subset donors had higher generation probabilities than non-shared clonotypes.

V usage is TRBV28 and J usage is TRBJ2-2, with TRBD2 as a possible D gene (6 bases). The clonotype was recovered from a man between 18 and 29 years old in good health. Input material: naive CD8+ T cells sorted from blood. The CDR3 spells CASSLFSWAIGREDTGELFF. DNA of the CDR3: TGTGCCAGCAGTTTATTTTCGTGGGCTATTGGCAGGGAGGACACCGGGGAGCTGTTTTTT.